This T cell receptor (beta chain) appears in the sequencing data of a study of T cells in Graves' hyperthyroidism and ophthalmopathy. TCR beta CDR3 sequences were amplified from RNA transcripts. The primer set for the first-round RT-PCR of the TCR CDR3 was HTBI. TCRdb recomputed calls from the multiplex PCR reads with MiXCR, one row per CDR3 protein. The profile shows around 340,000 distinct CDR3 sequences, roughly 15% of them singletons. The J segment lost 2 bases and the V segment lost 3 bases, leaving 6 bases of the junction unmatched. Germline-derived CDR1 and CDR2 are ENHRY and SYGVKD. The CDR3 contains 16 residues. Study-wide results and caveats: A model of 13 V-J features distinguished ophthalmopathy from stable hyperthyroidism.

This clonotype was counted between two and nine times. No antigen is known for it. Specimen: blood. This receptor was obtained from a woman in her twenties or thirties with Graves' hyperthyroidism that later progressed to Graves' ophthalmopathy. The V gene is TRBV10-3, the J gene TRBJ2-7, with 11 bases fitting TRBD2. In DNA form, the CDR3 reads TGTGCCATCAGTGATCCGGGACTAGCGGCCACCTACGAGCAGTACTTC. It is translated as CAISDPGLAATYEQYF.